The 6 T cell receptor beta chains reported below all come from one sample, sequenced in a study of OX40 agonist ivuxolimab in advanced cancers. TCRdb's copy holds only in-frame clones and misses some; the assay was immunoSEQ multiplex PCR. The table includes some 50,000 clones, about 81% detected once. The sample in question was CD4+ or CD8+ T cells sorted from blood, obtained in a trial of the OX40 agonist ivuxolimab. The receptors here all came from an adult with an advanced solid tumor such as melanoma, head and neck, liver or kidney cancer.

The chain recombines TRBV19 with TRBJ2-1; 14 positions agree with TRBD2. This CDR3 is 15 amino acids long. CDR1 LNHDA and CDR2 SQIVND come from the germline V gene (reference sequence). After removal of 3 bases from V and 9 bases from J, the junction contained 4 bases not matched to a gene. The CDR3 nucleotides are TGTGCCAGTAGTATCCGGACTAGCGGGAGGTTTGAGCAGTTCTTC. Translation: CASSIRTSGRFEQFF.

The chain employs TRBV6-1 and TRBJ2-1, with 9 bases matching TRBD2. Looked up from germline, CDR1 is MNHNS and CDR2 is SASEGT. Trimming removed 4 bases from V and 6 bases from J; junction bases left unmatched: 10. The CDR3 runs to 16 residues. This CDR3 reads CASSARLAEGSNEQFF. CDR3 sequence (DNA): TGTGCCAGCAGTGCCCGACTAGCGGAGGGGAGCAATGAGCAGTTCTTC.

A note on this clone: Other nucleotide sequences from this sample produce the same CDR3. The V and J genes are TRBV7-9 and TRBJ2-5; the D call may be TRBD1 or TRBD2 (5 bases each). The CDR3 is 12 amino acids. Germline loops: CDR1 SEHNR, CDR2 FQNEAQ (reference sequence). Trimming removed 6 bases from V and 5 bases from J, with 10 bases in between. CDR3 in amino acids: CASSSEGETQYF. Written as DNA, the CDR3 is TGTGCCAGCAGTTCAGAGGGGGAGACCCAGTACTTC. The full variable domain, its missing parts supplied by reference TRBV7-9 and TRBJ2-5, is DTGVSQNPRHKITKRGQNVTFRCDPISEHNRLYWYRQTLGQGPEFLTYFQNEAQLEKSRLLSDRFSAERPKGSFSTLEIQRTEQGDSAMYLCASSSEGETQYFGPGTRLLVL.

V and J are TRBV28 and TRBJ1-3; D gene unclear. The CDR3 sequence is 12 residues long. Trimming shortened V by 7 bases and J by 0 bases, and 4 bases separated the two germline ends. Germline V CDR1 and CDR2: MDHEN, SYDVKM. DNA for the CDR3: TGTGCCAGCATGAGCTCTGGAAACACCATATATTTT. Translating gives CASMSSGNTIYF.

The J gene is TRBJ2-3, the V gene TRBV2, with 13 bases matching TRBD2. CDR1 and CDR2 from the germline V gene are SNHLY and FYNNEI. There are 13 residues in the CDR3. The V gene end was trimmed by 4 bases and the J gene end by 8 bases; junction bases not matched to a gene: 0. The CDR3 protein is CASSGLAGGTQYF. The CDR3 nucleotides are TGTGCCAGCAGTGGACTAGCGGGAGGTACGCAGTATTTT.

V usage is TRBV7-9 and J usage is TRBJ1-6; D ambiguous. V was clipped by 4 bases and J by 9 bases, with 10 bases between them. CDR1 is SEHNR, CDR2 FQNEAQ, per germline (reference sequence). The CDR3 is 13 residues long. The CDR3 DNA follows: TGTGCCAGCAGCTCCGAGGGAGCTTCACCCCTCCACTTT. As protein: CASSSEGASPLHF.